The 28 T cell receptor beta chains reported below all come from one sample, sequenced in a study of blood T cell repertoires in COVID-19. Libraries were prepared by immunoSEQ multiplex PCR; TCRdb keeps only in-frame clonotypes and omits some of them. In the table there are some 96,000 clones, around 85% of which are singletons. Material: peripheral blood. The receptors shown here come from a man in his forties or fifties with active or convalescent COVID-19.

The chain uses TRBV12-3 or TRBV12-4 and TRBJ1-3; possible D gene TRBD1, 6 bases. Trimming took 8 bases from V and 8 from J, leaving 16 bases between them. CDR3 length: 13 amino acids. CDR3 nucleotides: TGTGCCAGCCTTTGGGGGGGCCGAGACACCATATATTTT. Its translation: CASLWGGRDTIYF.

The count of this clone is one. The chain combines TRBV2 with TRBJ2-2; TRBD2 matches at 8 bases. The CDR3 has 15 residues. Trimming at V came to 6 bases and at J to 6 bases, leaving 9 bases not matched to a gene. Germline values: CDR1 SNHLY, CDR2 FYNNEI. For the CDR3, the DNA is TGTGCCAGCAGGGAAACTAGCGGAGGCCCCGGGGAGCTGTTTTTT. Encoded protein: CASRETSGGPGELFF.

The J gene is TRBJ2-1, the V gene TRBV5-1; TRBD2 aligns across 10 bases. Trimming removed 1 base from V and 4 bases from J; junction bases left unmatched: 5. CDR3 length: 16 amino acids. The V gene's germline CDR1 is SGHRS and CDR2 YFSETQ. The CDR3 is CASSLIGTSVYNEQFF. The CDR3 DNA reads TGCGCCAGCAGCTTGATCGGGACTAGCGTTTACAATGAGCAGTTCTTC.

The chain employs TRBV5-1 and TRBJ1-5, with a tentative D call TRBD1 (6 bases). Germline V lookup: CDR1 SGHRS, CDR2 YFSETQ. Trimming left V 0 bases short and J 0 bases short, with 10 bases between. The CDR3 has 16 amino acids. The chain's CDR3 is CASSLGAGDSNQPQHF. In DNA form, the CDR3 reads TGCGCCAGCAGCTTGGGGGCAGGGGATAGCAATCAGCCCCAGCATTTT.

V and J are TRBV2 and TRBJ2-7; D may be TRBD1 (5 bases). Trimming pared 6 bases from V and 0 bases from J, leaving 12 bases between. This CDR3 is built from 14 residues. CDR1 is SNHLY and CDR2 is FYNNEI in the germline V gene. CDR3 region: CASRQTVSSYEQYF. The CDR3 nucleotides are TGTGCCAGCAGACAGACAGTTAGCTCCTACGAGCAGTACTTC. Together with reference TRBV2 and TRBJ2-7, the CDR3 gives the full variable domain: EPEVTQTPSHQVTQMGQEVILRCVPISNHLYFYWYRQILGQKVEFLVSFYNNEISEKSEIFDDQFSVERPDGSNFTLKIRSTKLEDSAMYFCASRQTVSSYEQYFGPGTRLTVT.

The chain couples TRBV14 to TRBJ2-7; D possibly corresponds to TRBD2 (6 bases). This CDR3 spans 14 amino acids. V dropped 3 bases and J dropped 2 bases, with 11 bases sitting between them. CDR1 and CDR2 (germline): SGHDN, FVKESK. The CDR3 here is CASSHISGAYEQYF. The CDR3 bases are TGTGCCAGCAGCCACATTTCGGGGGCCTACGAGCAGTACTTC.

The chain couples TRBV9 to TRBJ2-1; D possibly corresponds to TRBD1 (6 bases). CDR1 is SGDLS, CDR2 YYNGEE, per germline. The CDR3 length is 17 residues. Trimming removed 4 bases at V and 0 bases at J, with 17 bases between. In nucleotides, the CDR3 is TGTGCCAGCAGCCCTAAGGTACAGGGCTTCTCCTACAATGAGCAGTTCTTC. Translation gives CASSPKVQGFSYNEQFF.

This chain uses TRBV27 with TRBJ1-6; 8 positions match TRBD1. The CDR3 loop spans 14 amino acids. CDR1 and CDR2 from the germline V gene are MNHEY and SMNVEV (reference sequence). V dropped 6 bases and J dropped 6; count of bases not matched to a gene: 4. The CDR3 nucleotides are TGTGCCAGCAGCACTGGACAGGGTAATTCACCCCTCCACTTT. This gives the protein CASSTGQGNSPLHF.

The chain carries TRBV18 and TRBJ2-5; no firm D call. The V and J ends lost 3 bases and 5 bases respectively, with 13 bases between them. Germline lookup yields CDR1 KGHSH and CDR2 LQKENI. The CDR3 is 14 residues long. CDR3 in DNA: TGTGCCAGCTCACCCCCGGCGGCCGGGGAGACCCAGTACTTC. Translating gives CASSPPAAGETQYF.

The CDR3 region is CATGTGQPGLFF. The CDR3 DNA reads TGTGCCACCGGGACAGGTCAACCTGGACTGTTTTTT. This chain uses TRBV2 with TRBJ1-4, with 8 bases lining up with TRBD1. Germline CDR1 reads SNHLY; CDR2 reads FYNNEI. CDR3 size: 12 residues. With V trimmed by 10 bases and J by 13 bases, 11 bases remained unmatched.

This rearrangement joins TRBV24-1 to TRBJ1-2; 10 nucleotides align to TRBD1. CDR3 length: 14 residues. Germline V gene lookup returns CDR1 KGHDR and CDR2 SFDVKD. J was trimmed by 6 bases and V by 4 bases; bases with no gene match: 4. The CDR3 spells CATSDRDRGDGYTF. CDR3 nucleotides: TGTGCCACCAGTGACCGGGACAGGGGAGATGGCTACACCTTC.

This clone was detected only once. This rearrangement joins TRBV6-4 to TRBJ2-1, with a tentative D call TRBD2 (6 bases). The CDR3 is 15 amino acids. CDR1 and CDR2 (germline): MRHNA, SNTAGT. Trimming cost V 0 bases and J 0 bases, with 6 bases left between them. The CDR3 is CASSDSAGSYNEQFF. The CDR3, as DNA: TGTGCCAGCAGTGACTCAGCGGGCTCCTACAATGAGCAGTTCTTC.

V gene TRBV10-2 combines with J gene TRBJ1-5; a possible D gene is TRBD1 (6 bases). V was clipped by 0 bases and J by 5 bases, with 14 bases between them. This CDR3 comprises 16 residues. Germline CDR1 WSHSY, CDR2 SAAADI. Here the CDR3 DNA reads TGCGCCAGCAGTGAGTCACAGGGAACCCCCCATCAGCCCCAGCATTTT. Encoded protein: CASSESQGTPHQPQHF.

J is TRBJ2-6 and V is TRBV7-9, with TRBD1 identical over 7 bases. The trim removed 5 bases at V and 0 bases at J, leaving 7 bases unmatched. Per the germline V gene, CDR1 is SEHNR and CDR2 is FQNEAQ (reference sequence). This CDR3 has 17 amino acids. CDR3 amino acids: CASSPGQESSGANVLTF. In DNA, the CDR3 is TGTGCCAGCAGCCCCGGACAGGAAAGCTCTGGGGCCAACGTCCTGACTTTC. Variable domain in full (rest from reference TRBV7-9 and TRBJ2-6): DTGVSQNPRHKITKRGQNVTFRCDPISEHNRLYWYRQTLGQGPEFLTYFQNEAQLEKSRLLSDRFSAERPKGSFSTLEIQRTEQGDSAMYLCASSPGQESSGANVLTFGAGSRLTVL.

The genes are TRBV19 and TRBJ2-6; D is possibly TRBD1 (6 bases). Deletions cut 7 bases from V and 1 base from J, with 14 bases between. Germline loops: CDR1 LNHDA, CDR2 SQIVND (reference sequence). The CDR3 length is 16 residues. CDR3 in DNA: TGTGCCAGTATTGGGACACTTCGTTCTGGGGCCAACGTCCTGACTTTC. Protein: CASIGTLRSGANVLTF.

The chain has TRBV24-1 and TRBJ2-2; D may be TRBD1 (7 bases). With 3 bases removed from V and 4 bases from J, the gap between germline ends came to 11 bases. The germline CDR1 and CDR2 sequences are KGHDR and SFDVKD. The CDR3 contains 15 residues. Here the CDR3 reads CATSDAGQPTGELFF. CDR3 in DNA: TGTGCCACCAGTGATGCGGGACAGCCCACCGGGGAGCTGTTTTTT.

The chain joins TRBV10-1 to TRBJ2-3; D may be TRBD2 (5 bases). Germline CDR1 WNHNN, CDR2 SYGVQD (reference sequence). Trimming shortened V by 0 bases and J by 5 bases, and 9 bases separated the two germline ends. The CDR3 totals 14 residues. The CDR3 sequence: CASSESGAGDTQYF. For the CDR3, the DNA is TGCGCCAGCAGTGAGTCGGGAGCCGGAGATACGCAGTATTTT.

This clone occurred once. CDR3 region: CASSVALLGNEQFF. CDR3 coding DNA: TGTGCCAGCAGCGTAGCCCTACTAGGTAATGAGCAGTTCTTC. V gene TRBV9 combines with J gene TRBJ2-1, with D possibly TRBD2 on 5 matching bases. This CDR3 has 14 residues. Germline CDR1 SGDLS, CDR2 YYNGEE. Trimming left V 0 bases short and J 7 bases short, with 11 bases between.

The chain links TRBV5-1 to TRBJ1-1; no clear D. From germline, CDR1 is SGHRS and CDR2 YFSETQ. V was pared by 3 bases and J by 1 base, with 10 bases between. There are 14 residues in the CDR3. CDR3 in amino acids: CASSSSHGNTEAFF. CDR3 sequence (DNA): TGCGCCAGCAGCTCCTCACATGGGAACACTGAAGCTTTCTTT.

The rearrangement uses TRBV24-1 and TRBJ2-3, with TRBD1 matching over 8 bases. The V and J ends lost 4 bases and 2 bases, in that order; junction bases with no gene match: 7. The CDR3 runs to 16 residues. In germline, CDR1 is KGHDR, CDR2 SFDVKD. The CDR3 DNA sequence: TGTGCCACCAGTGAAGAAACAGGGGGGCCCACAGATACGCAGTATTTT. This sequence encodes CATSEETGGPTDTQYF.

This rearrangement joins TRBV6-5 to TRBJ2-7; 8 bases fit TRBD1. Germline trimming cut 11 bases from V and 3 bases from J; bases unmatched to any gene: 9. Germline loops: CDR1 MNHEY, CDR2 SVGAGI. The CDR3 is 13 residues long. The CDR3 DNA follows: TGTGCCGCCAGGGGACAGGAGATCTACGAGCAGTACTTC. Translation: CAARGQEIYEQYF.

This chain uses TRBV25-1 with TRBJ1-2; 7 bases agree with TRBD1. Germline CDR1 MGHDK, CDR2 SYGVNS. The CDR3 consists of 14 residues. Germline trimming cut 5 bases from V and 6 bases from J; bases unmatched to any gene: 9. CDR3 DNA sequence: TGTGCCAGCAGTCCCGAACAGGGGATGGATGGCTACACCTTC. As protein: CASSPEQGMDGYTF.

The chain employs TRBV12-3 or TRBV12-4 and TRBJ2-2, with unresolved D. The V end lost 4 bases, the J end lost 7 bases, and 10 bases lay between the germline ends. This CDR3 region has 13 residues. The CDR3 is CASSSTAGGELFF. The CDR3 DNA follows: TGTGCCAGCAGTTCGACTGCCGGCGGGGAGCTGTTTTTT.

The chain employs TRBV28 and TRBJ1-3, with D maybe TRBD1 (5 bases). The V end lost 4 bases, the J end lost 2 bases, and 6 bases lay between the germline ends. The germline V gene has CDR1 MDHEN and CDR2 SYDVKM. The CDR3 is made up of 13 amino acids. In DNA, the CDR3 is TGTGCCAGCAGTTGGGGGGCTGGAAACACCATATATTTT. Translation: CASSWGAGNTIYF.

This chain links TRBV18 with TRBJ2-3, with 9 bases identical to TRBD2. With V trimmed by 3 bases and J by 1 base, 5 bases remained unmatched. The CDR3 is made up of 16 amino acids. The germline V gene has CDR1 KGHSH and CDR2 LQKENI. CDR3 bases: TGTGCCAGCTCACCCCGGGTAGCGGGAGGCACAGATACGCAGTATTTT. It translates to CASSPRVAGGTDTQYF.

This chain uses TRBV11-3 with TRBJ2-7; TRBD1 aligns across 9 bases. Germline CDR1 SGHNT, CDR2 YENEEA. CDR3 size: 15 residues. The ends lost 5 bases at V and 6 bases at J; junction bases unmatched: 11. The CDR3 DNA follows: TGTGCCAGCAGCCCCCGGGACAGGGAGGTTCTCGAGCAGTACTTC. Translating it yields CASSPRDREVLEQYF.

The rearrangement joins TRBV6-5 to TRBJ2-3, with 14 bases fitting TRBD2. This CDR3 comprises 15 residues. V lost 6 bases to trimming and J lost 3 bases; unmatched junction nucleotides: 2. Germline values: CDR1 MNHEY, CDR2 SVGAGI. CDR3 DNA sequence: TGTGCCAGCAGCCGGACTAGCGGGAGGACAGATACGCAGTATTTT. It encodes CASSRTSGRTDTQYF.

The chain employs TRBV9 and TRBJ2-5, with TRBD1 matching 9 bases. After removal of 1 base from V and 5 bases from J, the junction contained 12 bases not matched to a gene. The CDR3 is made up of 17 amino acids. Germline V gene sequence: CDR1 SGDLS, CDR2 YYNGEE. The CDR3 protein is CASSVRPDRGGRETQYF. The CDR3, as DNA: TGTGCCAGCAGCGTACGCCCTGACAGGGGGGGTCGGGAGACCCAGTACTTC.